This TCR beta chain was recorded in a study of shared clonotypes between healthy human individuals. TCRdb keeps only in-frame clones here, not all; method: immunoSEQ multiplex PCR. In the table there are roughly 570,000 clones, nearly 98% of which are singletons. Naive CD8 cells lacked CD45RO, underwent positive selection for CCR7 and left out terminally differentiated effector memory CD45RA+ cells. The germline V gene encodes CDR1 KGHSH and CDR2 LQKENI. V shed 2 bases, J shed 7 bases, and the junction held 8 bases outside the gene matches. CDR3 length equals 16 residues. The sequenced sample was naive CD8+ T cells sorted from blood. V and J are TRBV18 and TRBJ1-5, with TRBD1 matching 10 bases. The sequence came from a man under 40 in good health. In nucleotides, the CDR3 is TGTGCCAGCTCACCAGGGGACGGGACAGGGGAACAGCCCCAGCATTTT. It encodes CASSPGDGTGEQPQHF.